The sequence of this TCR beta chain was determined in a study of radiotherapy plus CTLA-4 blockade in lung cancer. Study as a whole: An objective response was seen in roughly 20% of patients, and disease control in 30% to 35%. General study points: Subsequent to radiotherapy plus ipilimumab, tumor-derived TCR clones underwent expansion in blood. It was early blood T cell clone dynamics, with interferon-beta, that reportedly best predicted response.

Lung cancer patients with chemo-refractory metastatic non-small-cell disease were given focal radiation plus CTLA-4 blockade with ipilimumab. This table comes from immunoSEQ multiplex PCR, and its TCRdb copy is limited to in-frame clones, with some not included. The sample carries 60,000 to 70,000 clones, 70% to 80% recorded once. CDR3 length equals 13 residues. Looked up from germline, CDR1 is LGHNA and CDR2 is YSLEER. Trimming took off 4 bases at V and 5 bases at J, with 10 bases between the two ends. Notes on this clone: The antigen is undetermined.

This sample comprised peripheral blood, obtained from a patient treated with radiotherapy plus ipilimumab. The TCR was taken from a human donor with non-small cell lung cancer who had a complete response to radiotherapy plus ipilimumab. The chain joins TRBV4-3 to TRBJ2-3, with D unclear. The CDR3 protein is CASSPRWGDTQYF. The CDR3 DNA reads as TGCGCCAGCAGCCCCAGGTGGGGAGATACGCAGTATTTT.